What follows are 20 T cell receptor beta chains derived from one specimen sequenced in a study of blood T cells in healthy people across ages. The use of a sample-barcoded 5' primer and a J-beta primer mix characterized a second PCR of roughly 7 to 12 cycles. Each CDR3 protein gets one entry after TCRdb re-called the 5' RACE reads with MiXCR. The sample gives approximately 1.5 million distinct CDR3 sequences, under 55% of which show up once; under 5% is in the top ten. Material for sequencing was blood. The source is a woman aged 18-29 years in good health.

To note about this clonotype: A much larger clone lies one base from this, so it may be a read error. This chain links TRBV3-1 with TRBJ2-7; 7 bases match TRBD1. In germline, CDR1 is LGHDT, CDR2 YNNKEL (reference sequence). The CDR3 extends over 14 amino acids. CDR3 sequence (DNA): TGTGCCAGCAGCCAGGACAGGCGCTACTACGGGCAGTACTTC. Translation gives CASSQDRRYYGQYF.

The V call is TRBV29-1, the J call TRBJ1-1, with D maybe TRBD1 (6 bases). This CDR3 is built from 14 residues. V was pared by 8 bases and J by 7 bases, with 23 bases between. The V gene's germline CDR1 is SQVTM and CDR2 ANQGSEA. CDR3 DNA: TGCAGCTTCGGGTCGGGGGCCTCGGGGCATGAAGCTTTCTTT. Translating gives CSFGSGASGHEAFF.

Concerning this clonotype: This sequence may be a read error, since a much larger clone differs from it by one base. V usage is TRBV20-1 and J usage is TRBJ2-1; D gene uncertain. The germline gives CDR1 DFQATT, CDR2 SNEGSKA (reference sequence). Trimming removed 4 bases from V and 13 bases from J, with 23 bases in between. The CDR3 sequence is 14 residues long. The CDR3 region has the DNA TGCAGTGCTAAACCAATTAGGGCCGCGGAGACCCAGTTCTTC. It encodes CSAKPIRAAETQFF.

The V and J genes are TRBV10-3 and TRBJ2-5; possible D gene TRBD1, 5 bases. Germline V lookup: CDR1 ENHRY, CDR2 SYGVKD. V was pared by 3 bases and J by 0 bases, with 8 bases between. This CDR3 is built from 14 residues. The CDR3 sequence is CAISDRGDQETQYF. CDR3 sequence (DNA): TGTGCCATCAGTGATAGGGGTGACCAAGAGACCCAGTACTTC.

The V and J genes are TRBV5-1 and TRBJ2-1, with D maybe TRBD2 (6 bases). V was shortened by 0 bases and J by 7 bases, with 17 bases between the two germline ends. This CDR3 spans 16 amino acids. Germline V CDR1 and CDR2: SGHRS, YFSETQ. CDR3 amino acids: CASSLEWGERRNEQFF. CDR3 DNA sequence: TGCGCCAGCAGCTTGGAATGGGGGGAGCGGAGGAATGAGCAGTTCTTC.

This chain uses TRBV3-1 with TRBJ2-5; D is undetermined. The CDR3 spans 12 residues. Trimming shortened V by 3 bases and J by 11 bases, and 13 bases separated the two germline ends. Germline loops: CDR1 LGHDT, CDR2 YNNKEL (reference sequence). This CDR3 is CASSQVEFEQYF. In DNA, the CDR3 is TGTGCCAGCAGCCAGGTGGAGTTTGAGCAGTACTTC.

The rearrangement joins TRBV12-3 or TRBV12-4 to TRBJ1-5; D gene ambiguous. The CDR3 totals 15 residues. Trimming stripped 1 base from V and 0 bases from J, with 7 bases between. The CDR3 region is CASSLVTSSNQPQHF. DNA of the CDR3: TGTGCCAGCAGTTTAGTAACTAGTAGCAATCAGCCCCAGCATTTT.

The chain has TRBV12-5 and TRBJ2-3; D remains ambiguous. Looked up from germline, CDR1 is LGHNT and CDR2 is FRNRAP. Trimming removed 2 bases from V and 4 bases from J, with 13 bases in between. This CDR3 is 15 amino acids long. The CDR3 nucleotides are TGTGCTAGTGGTTTGACCCCTCAAGAGGCAGATACGCAGTATTTT. Translation gives CASGLTPQEADTQYF.

A note on this clonotype: Possible read error: a much larger clone is one base away. This chain links TRBV20-1 with TRBJ1-2; no clear D gene. Germline V CDR1 and CDR2: DFQATT, SNEGSKA (reference sequence). The V end lost 1 base, the J end lost 0 bases, and 18 bases lay between the germline ends. CDR3 length: 17 residues. The CDR3 reads CSARARAAGPANYGYTF. Here the CDR3 DNA reads TGCAGTGCTAGAGCGCGCGCCGCTGGCCCTGCTAACTATGGCTACACCTTC.

This clonotype appeared a few times. The chain is built from TRBV20-1 and TRBJ1-1; the match to TRBD1 covers 7 bases. The CDR3 is 15 residues long. Trimming cost V 2 bases and J 3 bases; bases outside gene matches: 9. Germline V CDR1 and CDR2: DFQATT, SNEGSKA (reference sequence). The CDR3 sequence is CSARFPGGRDTEAFF. The CDR3 DNA is TGCAGTGCTAGATTTCCAGGGGGGAGGGACACTGAAGCTTTCTTT.

In its sample, this clonotype was seen a few times. The rearrangement joins TRBV29-1 to TRBJ1-2; TRBD1 matches at 11 bases. From germline, CDR1 is SQVTM and CDR2 ANQGSEA. V lost 3 bases, J lost 3 bases, and 9 bases stayed unmatched. CDR3 length: 16 amino acids. CDR3 sequence: CSVEDRGHWSDYGYTF. The CDR3 nucleotides are TGCAGCGTTGAGGACAGGGGGCACTGGAGTGACTATGGCTACACCTTC.

The chain carries TRBV2 and TRBJ1-1, with TRBD1 as a possible D gene (5 bases). CDR3 length equals 14 residues. The germline V and J ends were trimmed by 6 bases and 10 bases, with 21 bases remaining between them. CDR1 and CDR2 from the germline V gene are SNHLY and FYNNEI. The CDR3 sequence: CASSLGAFIRGAFF. The DNA for the CDR3 is TGTGCCAGCAGCCTCGGGGCCTTCATTAGGGGAGCTTTCTTT.

This rearrangement joins TRBV7-9 to TRBJ2-5, with 7 bases lining up with TRBD2. CDR3 length equals 18 residues. The V gene end was trimmed by 5 bases and the J gene end by 3 bases; junction bases not matched to a gene: 18. Germline CDR1 is SEHNR and CDR2 is FQNEAQ (reference sequence). The CDR3 sequence is CASSNIILTSSSEETQYF. CDR3 coding DNA: TGTGCCAGCAGCAACATTATTCTGACTAGCAGTTCTGAAGAGACCCAGTACTTC.

This clonotype has only one observation. A junction boundary mismatches the germline segment, possibly from a read error. The chain employs TRBV6-4 and TRBJ2-1; D may be TRBD2 (5 bases). This CDR3 has 14 amino acids. Germline V lookup: CDR1 MRHNA, CDR2 SNTAGT. CDR3 DNA sequence: TGTGCCAGCAGTGCCGAGGGATCCTACAATGAGCGGTTCTTC. Amino acid sequence: CASSAEGSYNERFF.

The chain combines TRBV4-3 with TRBJ2-3; D may be TRBD1 or TRBD2 (6 bases each). This CDR3 spans 16 amino acids. CDR1 LGHNA and CDR2 YSLEER come from the germline V gene. With 1 base removed from V and 2 bases from J, the gap between germline ends came to 13 bases. The CDR3 protein is CASSQGQAGNTDTQYF. The CDR3 nucleotides read TGCGCCAGCAGCCAAGGACAGGCGGGAAACACAGATACGCAGTATTTT.

The J gene is TRBJ2-1, the V gene TRBV5-4; TRBD2 is a possible D gene (5 bases). This CDR3 has 14 residues. The V gene's germline CDR1 is SGHNT and CDR2 YYREEE (reference sequence). Trimming removed 5 bases from V and 3 bases from J, with 12 bases in between. This CDR3 is CASRGDYLYNEQFF. The CDR3 nucleotides read TGTGCCAGCAGGGGAGACTACCTCTACAATGAGCAGTTCTTC. Combining the CDR3 with reference TRBV5-4 and TRBJ2-1 gives the whole variable domain ETGVTQSPTHLIKTRGQQVTLRCSSQSGHNTVSWYQQALGQGPQFIFQYYREEENGRGNFPPRFSGLQFPNYSSELNVNALELDDSALYLCASRGDYLYNEQFFGPGTRLTVL.

This clonotype showed up many times. The chain's CDR3 is CSVDPLAGLLRNEQFF. For the CDR3, the DNA is TGCAGCGTTGACCCCCTAGCGGGGCTTCTTAGGAATGAGCAGTTCTTC. The chain is built from TRBV29-1 and TRBJ2-1; 9 positions match TRBD2. This CDR3 contains 16 residues. V gave up 3 bases and J gave up 7 bases; unmatched junction bases: 13. Germline CDR1 is SQVTM and CDR2 is ANQGSEA.

V usage is TRBV7-9 and J usage is TRBJ2-1, with a weak D call TRBD2 (7 bases). This CDR3 is 15 amino acids long. Germline loops: CDR1 SEHNR, CDR2 FQNEAQ (reference sequence). Trimming removed 10 bases at V and 0 bases at J, with 16 bases between. The chain's CDR3 is CATIRGANSYNEQFF. Written as DNA, the CDR3 is TGTGCCACCATCCGGGGGGCCAACTCCTACAATGAGCAGTTCTTC.

The genes are TRBV20-1 and TRBJ2-1; 12 positions match TRBD2. The CDR3 runs to 17 residues. V was clipped by 6 bases and J by 4 bases; unmatched bases: 13. Germline CDR1 and CDR2: DFQATT and SNEGSKA (reference sequence). The CDR3 nucleotides are TGCAGTGCCCAAGGCACTAGCGGGAGGAGCGGGTACAATGAGCAGTTCTTC. This encodes CSAQGTSGRSGYNEQFF.

This clonotype was found a few times. This chain connects TRBV18 to TRBJ2-1; no firm D call. The V and J ends lost 1 base and 3 bases respectively, with 7 bases between them. This CDR3 is 14 amino acids long. CDR1 is KGHSH and CDR2 is LQKENI in the germline V gene. CDR3 coding DNA: TGTGCCAGCTCACCACTACAGAACTACAATGAGCAGTTCTTC. This sequence encodes CASSPLQNYNEQFF.